The next 20 T cell receptor beta chains were all read from a single sample in a study of post-analysis software for immune sequencing data. General study points: TRBV5-6, TRBV5-1 and TRBV20-1 belonged to a set of a handful of TRBV segments that were more frequent in patients than controls.

Their antigen targets remain unknown. Prepared TCR beta cDNA libraries contained unique molecular identifiers. MiXCR, run by TCRdb on the PCR reads, gives a single entry per CDR3 protein. The sample carries approximately 690,000 distinct CDR3 sequences, 55% to 60% recorded once. Sequenced: blood. Source of these receptors: a girl aged 2 to 10 with multiple sclerosis.

The chain joins TRBV20-1 to TRBJ2-3, with TRBD2 matching 10 bases. This CDR3 has 16 amino acids. The germline V gene has CDR1 DFQATT and CDR2 SNEGSKA (reference sequence). The junction had 10 bases not matched to a gene; V was cut back by 3 bases and J by 4 bases. This CDR3 is CSASTFQRGGSDTQYF. CDR3 DNA: TGCAGTGCTAGTACCTTTCAGCGGGGGGGTTCAGATACGCAGTATTTT.

V usage is TRBV5-1 and J usage is TRBJ2-7; D not certain. The CDR3 has 13 amino acids. Trimming cost V 1 base and J 3 bases, with 8 bases left between them. Germline V gene lookup returns CDR1 SGHRS and CDR2 YFSETQ. The CDR3 DNA is TGCGCCAGCAGCTTGCAAGATAGCTACGAGCAGTACTTC. The encoded protein is CASSLQDSYEQYF.

The chain links TRBV29-1 to TRBJ2-7; D remains unclear. This CDR3 is built from 13 residues. Trimming cost V 3 bases and J 0 bases, with 9 bases left between them. CDR1 is SQVTM, CDR2 ANQGSEA, per germline. The CDR3 here is CSVDTQSSYEQYF. CDR3 coding DNA: TGCAGCGTTGATACCCAGAGCTCCTACGAGCAGTACTTC.

The chain links TRBV20-1 to TRBJ2-5; the D gene is possibly TRBD2 (6 bases). Deletions cut 2 bases from V and 2 bases from J, with 9 bases between. The CDR3 is 13 amino acids. Per the germline V gene, CDR1 is DFQATT and CDR2 is SNEGSKA (reference sequence). Here the CDR3 DNA reads TGCAGTGCTAGACGGACTATACAAGAGACCCAGTACTTC. This codes for CSARRTIQETQYF.

The chain carries TRBV12-3 or TRBV12-4 and TRBJ1-5; D not certain. Trimming removed 5 bases at V and 1 base at J, with 15 bases between. This CDR3 has 16 residues. The CDR3 is CASSPWARRSNQPQHF. Written as DNA, the CDR3 is TGTGCCAGCAGTCCTTGGGCCCGAAGGAGCAATCAGCCCCAGCATTTT.

V is TRBV3-1 and J is TRBJ1-5; D is uncertain. Germline assignment: CDR1 LGHDT and CDR2 YNNKEL (reference sequence). This CDR3 is 11 amino acids long. Trimming cost V 0 bases and J 9 bases, with 3 bases left between them. Written as DNA, the CDR3 is TGTGCCAGCAGCCAAGATGGGCCCCAGCATTTT. Protein: CASSQDGPQHF.

This clonotype has just a few counts. V usage is TRBV12-3 or TRBV12-4 and J usage is TRBJ2-7, with D tentatively TRBD2 (6 bases). The germline V and J ends were trimmed by 5 bases and 5 bases, with 16 bases remaining between them. The CDR3 covers 14 residues. DNA for the CDR3: TGTGCCAGCAGTCCCACTGGCGGCGGGGACGAGCAGTACTTC. Translating gives CASSPTGGGDEQYF.

This chain connects TRBV20-1 to TRBJ2-7, with 8 positions matching TRBD2. The CDR3 is 14 residues long. Germline V gene data show CDR1 as DFQATT and CDR2 as SNEGSKA (reference sequence). V trimming: 3 bases; J trimming: 6 bases; junction bases outside the gene matches: 10. The CDR3 loop is CSASRLAGPGEQYF. CDR3 nucleotide sequence: TGCAGTGCTAGTCGATTAGCGGGGCCTGGCGAGCAGTACTTC.

The chain is built from TRBV12-3 or TRBV12-4 and TRBJ2-3; D may be TRBD1 or TRBD2 (5 bases each). Trimming left V 4 bases short and J 2 bases short, with 16 bases between. The CDR3 contains 16 residues. The CDR3 region is CASSSGTLAPTDTQYF. In nucleotides, the CDR3 is TGTGCCAGCAGTTCCGGGACCCTAGCCCCCACAGATACGCAGTATTTT.

This chain uses TRBV6-5 with TRBJ2-2, with D perhaps matching TRBD2 (6 bases). Germline V CDR1 and CDR2: MNHEY, SVGAGI. This CDR3 region has 13 residues. Trimming pared 6 bases from V and 8 bases from J, leaving 13 bases between. The CDR3 reads CASRREVRGELFF. The CDR3 DNA reads as TGTGCCAGCAGAAGGGAGGTGCGAGGGGAGCTGTTTTTT.

There are a few counts of this clonotype. The chain joins TRBV7-2 to TRBJ2-1; D is uncertain. The germline V gene encodes CDR1 SGHTA and CDR2 FQGNSA. This CDR3 has 14 residues. Trimming shortened V by 2 bases and J by 4 bases, and 9 bases separated the two germline ends. In nucleotides, the CDR3 is TGTGCCAGCAGCTTATATGTGGGGTACAATGAGCAGTTCTTC. It is translated as CASSLYVGYNEQFF. The full variable domain, with the rest looked up from reference TRBV7-2 and TRBJ2-1, is GAGVSQSPSNKVTEKGKDVELRCDPISGHTALYWYRQSLGQGLEFLIYFQGNSAPDKSGLPSDRFSAERTGGSVSTLTIQRTQQEDSAVYLCASSLYVGYNEQFFGPGTRLTVL.

The genes are TRBV10-3 and TRBJ2-3; D not certain. The CDR3 loop spans 12 amino acids. V dropped 1 base and J dropped 6 bases, with 5 bases sitting between them. Germline lookup yields CDR1 ENHRY and CDR2 SYGVKD. CDR3 in DNA: TGTGCCATCAGTGAGTTAAGCGATACGCAGTATTTT. Translating gives CAISELSDTQYF.

The chain carries TRBV27 and TRBJ1-5; tentative D call: TRBD1 (6 bases). Germline CDR1 and CDR2: MNHEY and SMNVEV (reference sequence). The CDR3 extends over 17 amino acids. V lost 4 bases to trimming and J lost 1 base, with 17 bases between them. CDR3 sequence (DNA): TGTGCCAGCAGTTCCCGAGGGGGGGGAGTAAGCAATCAGCCCCAGCATTTT. Protein: CASSSRGGGVSNQPQHF.

This clonotype was counted a few times. The chain has TRBV10-1 and TRBJ2-5; TRBD1 matches at 7 bases. Germline CDR1 is WNHNN and CDR2 is SYGVQD (reference sequence). The CDR3 totals 15 residues. Trimming cost V 4 bases and J 5 bases; bases outside gene matches: 10. As DNA, the CDR3 is TGCGCCAGCAGTGCCACAGGGGCTGCGGGTGAGACCCAGTACTTC. Encoded protein: CASSATGAAGETQYF.

CDR3 protein: CASSTRTGEDEQYF. CDR3 bases: TGTGCCAGTAGTACCCGGACAGGGGAAGACGAGCAGTACTTC. The chain recombines TRBV19 with TRBJ2-7; TRBD1 aligns across 9 bases. The CDR3 covers 14 residues. The ends lost 4 bases at V and 5 bases at J; junction bases unmatched: 6. The germline gives CDR1 LNHDA, CDR2 SQIVND (reference sequence).

The chain uses TRBV7-2 and TRBJ2-1, with no clear D. The CDR3 has 15 residues. Trimming took off 1 base at V and 2 bases at J, with 9 bases between the two ends. Germline CDR1 SGHTA, CDR2 FQGNSA. CDR3 loop: CASSLEVSTYNEQFF. For the CDR3, the DNA is TGTGCCAGCAGCTTAGAGGTATCCACCTACAATGAGCAGTTCTTC.

The V and J genes are TRBV28 and TRBJ2-7; 7 bases map to TRBD1. The CDR3 covers 13 residues. CDR1 is MDHEN, CDR2 SYDVKM, per germline. V was pared by 9 bases and J by 6 bases, with 11 bases of the junction left unmatched. CDR3 residues: CASRQGTSLEQYF. In DNA, the CDR3 is TGTGCCAGTAGACAGGGTACTTCCCTCGAGCAGTACTTC.

This clonotype was seen a few times. The rearrangement uses TRBV5-1 and TRBJ2-5; 9 bases are a match to TRBD2. From germline, CDR1 is SGHRS and CDR2 YFSETQ. J gave up 1 base and V 0 bases, and 4 bases lay outside the gene matches. The CDR3 spans 16 residues. The CDR3: CASSLVLAGSQETQYF. CDR3 bases: TGCGCCAGCAGCTTGGTACTAGCGGGTAGCCAAGAGACCCAGTACTTC.

This clonotype has only a few counts. The chain is built from TRBV7-9 and TRBJ1-2, with D possibly being TRBD1 (5 bases). The CDR3 consists of 15 residues. V shed 8 bases and J shed 8 bases, with 24 bases lying between them. CDR1 is SEHNR, CDR2 FQNEAQ, per germline (reference sequence). CDR3 region: CASEGTGLRSLGYTF. CDR3 in DNA: TGTGCCAGCGAGGGAACAGGACTGCGTTCCCTAGGCTACACCTTC.

This clonotype was seen a handful of times. The chain couples TRBV3-1 to TRBJ1-5, with D unresolved. This CDR3 spans 13 amino acids. V lost 3 bases and J 3 bases, leaving 6 bases between the germline ends. From germline, CDR1 is LGHDT and CDR2 YNNKEL (reference sequence). CDR3 DNA: TGTGCCAGCAGCCAGGGCCTCAATCAGCCCCAGCATTTT. Protein: CASSQGLNQPQHF.